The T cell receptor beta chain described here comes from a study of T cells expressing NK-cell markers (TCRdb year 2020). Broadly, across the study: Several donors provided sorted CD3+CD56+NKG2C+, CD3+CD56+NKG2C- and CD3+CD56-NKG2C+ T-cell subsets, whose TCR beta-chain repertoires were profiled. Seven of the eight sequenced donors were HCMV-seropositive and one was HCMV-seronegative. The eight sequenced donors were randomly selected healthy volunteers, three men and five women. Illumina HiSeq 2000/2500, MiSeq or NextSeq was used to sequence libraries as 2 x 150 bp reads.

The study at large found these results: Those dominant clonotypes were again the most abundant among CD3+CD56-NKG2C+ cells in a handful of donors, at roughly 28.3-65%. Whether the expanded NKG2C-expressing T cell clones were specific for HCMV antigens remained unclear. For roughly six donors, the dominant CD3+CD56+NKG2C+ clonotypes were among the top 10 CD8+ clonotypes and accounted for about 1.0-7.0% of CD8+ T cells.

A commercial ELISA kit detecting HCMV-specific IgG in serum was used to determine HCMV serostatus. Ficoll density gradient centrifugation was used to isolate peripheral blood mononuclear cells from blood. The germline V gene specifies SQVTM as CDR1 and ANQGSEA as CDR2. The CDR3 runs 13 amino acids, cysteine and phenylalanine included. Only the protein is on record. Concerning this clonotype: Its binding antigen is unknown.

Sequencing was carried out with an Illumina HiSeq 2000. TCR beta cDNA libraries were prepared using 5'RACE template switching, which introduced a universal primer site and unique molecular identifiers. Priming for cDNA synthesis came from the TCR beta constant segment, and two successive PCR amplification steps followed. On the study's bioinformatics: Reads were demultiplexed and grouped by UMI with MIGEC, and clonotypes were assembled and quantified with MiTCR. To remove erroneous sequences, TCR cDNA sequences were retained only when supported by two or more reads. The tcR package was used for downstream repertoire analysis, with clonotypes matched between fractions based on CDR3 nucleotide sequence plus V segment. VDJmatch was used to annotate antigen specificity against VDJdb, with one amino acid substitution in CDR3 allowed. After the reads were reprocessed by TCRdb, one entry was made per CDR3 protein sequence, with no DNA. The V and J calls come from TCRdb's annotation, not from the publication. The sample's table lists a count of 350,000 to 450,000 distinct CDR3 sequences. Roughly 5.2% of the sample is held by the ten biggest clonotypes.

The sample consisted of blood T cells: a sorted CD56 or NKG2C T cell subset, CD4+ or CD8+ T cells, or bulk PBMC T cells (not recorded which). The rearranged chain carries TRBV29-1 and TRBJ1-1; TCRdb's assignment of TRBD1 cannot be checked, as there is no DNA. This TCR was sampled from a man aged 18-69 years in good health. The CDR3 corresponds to CSVRAMGGTEAFF. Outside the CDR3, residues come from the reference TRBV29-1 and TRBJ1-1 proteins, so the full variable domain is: SAVISQKPSRDICQRGTSLTIQCQVDSQVTMMFWYRQQPGQSLTLIATANQGSEATYESGFVIDKFPISRPNLTFSTLTVSNMSPEDSSIYLCSVRAMGGTEAFFGQGTRLTVV.